This T cell receptor (beta chain) was sequenced in a study of Ad26.COV2.S vaccination and SARS-CoV-2 variants. About the research overall: Donor was one of the participants in the Ad26.COV2.S arm of the COV1001 trial. Ad26.COV2.S shots went into the muscle once or twice, 56 days apart. Findings and limits, study-wide: Total T cell responses, in the TCR breadth and depth analyses, may have been underestimated.

Produced via immunoSEQ multiplex PCR; TCRdb's table is partial and in-frame only. The sample has about 320,000 clones, more than 70% seen once. The treatment is: 15 to 20 received Ad26.COV2.S at low or high dose, single or two shots; about 5 received placebo; per-sample allocation not given. Sample collection was performed on day 63 after the first vaccine or placebo injection. A Boston adult aged 18-55 years was the donor. Comments on this clone: Its antigen is not identified.

V was cut by 0 bases and J by 7 bases, with 15 bases left in between. In germline, CDR1 is GTSNPN, CDR2 SVGIG (reference sequence). The CDR3 is 14 residues long. The V call is TRBV30, the J call TRBJ1-1, with a weak D call TRBD1 (6 bases). Sequenced here: peripheral blood, sampled in a trial of Ad26.COV2.S vaccine versus placebo. The source of this sequence is a person aged 18-65 years who received the Ad26.COV2.S COVID-19 vaccine or a placebo. The CDR3, as DNA: TGTGCCTGGAGTGTATCAGGAGGGGGTGGTGAAGCTTTCTTT. It encodes CAWSVSGGGGEAFF.